A single sample is the source of the 32 T cell receptor beta chains below, sequenced in a study of CD8+CD57+ T cells in acquired aplastic anemia. It was genomic DNA that served as the template for profiling TCR beta VDJ and CDR3. TCRdb recomputed calls from the reads with MiXCR, one row per CDR3 protein. The sample carries around 200,000 distinct CDR3 sequences, around 60% recorded once. Flow cytometry had shown expanded CD8+CD57+ cells in the patients chosen for sequencing. The specimen sequenced was sorted CD4+, CD8+, or CD8+CD57+ T cells (not recorded which) from PBMCs. The receptors originated from a human donor with aplastic anemia.

This clonotype was recorded a few times. This chain uses TRBV29-1 with TRBJ2-1; D unclear. Germline-derived CDR1 and CDR2 are SQVTM and ANQGSEA. V lost 3 bases and J lost 7, with 13 bases in between. The CDR3 has 13 amino acids. The CDR3 loop reads CSVDRQIGNEQFF. The CDR3 DNA sequence: TGCAGCGTTGATCGGCAGATCGGAAATGAGCAGTTCTTC.

The gene calls are TRBV20-1 and TRBJ1-1; D gene unclear. This CDR3 region has 14 residues. Between the trimmed V and J ends, which lost 0 bases and 1 base, there was a span of 9 bases. The germline CDR1 and CDR2 sequences are DFQATT and SNEGSKA (reference sequence). The CDR3 is CSARDLARNTEAFF. DNA for the CDR3: TGCAGTGCTAGAGATCTGGCCAGGAACACTGAAGCTTTCTTT.

This clonotype was seen many times. The rearrangement links TRBV6-1 to TRBJ1-3; no reliable D call. The germline V gene encodes CDR1 MNHNS and CDR2 SASEGT. V was trimmed by 2 bases and J by 2 bases, leaving 7 bases between them. The CDR3 sequence is 14 residues long. The DNA of the CDR3 is TGTGCCAGCAGTGAAAGGGTGGCTGGAAACACCATATATTTT. As protein: CASSERVAGNTIYF.

This chain uses TRBV7-8 with TRBJ1-2; D perhaps matches TRBD1 (6 bases). The germline V and J ends were trimmed by 1 base and 10 bases, with 13 bases remaining between them. This CDR3 region has 13 residues. Germline-derived CDR1 and CDR2 are SGHVS and FQNEAQ. The CDR3: CASSLGRTEHYTF. CDR3 nucleotides: TGTGCCAGCAGCTTAGGGAGGACAGAACACTACACCTTC.

The chain combines TRBV20-1 with TRBJ2-5; TRBD2 aligns across 9 bases. The CDR3 extends over 16 amino acids. With V trimmed by 3 bases and J by 8 bases, 16 bases remained unmatched. CDR1 is DFQATT and CDR2 is SNEGSKA in the germline V gene (reference sequence). CDR3 in amino acids: CSASTLAGSIGSTQYF. CDR3 DNA sequence: TGCAGTGCTAGTACGCTAGCGGGGTCCATCGGGAGTACCCAGTACTTC.

The V gene is TRBV2, the J gene TRBJ2-5; D gene uncertain. CDR3 length: 15 amino acids. Trimming pared 0 bases from V and 5 bases from J, leaving 13 bases between. Looked up from germline, CDR1 is SNHLY and CDR2 is FYNNEI. The CDR3 here is CASSEALHFGETQYF. The CDR3 region has the DNA TGTGCCAGCAGTGAAGCGCTTCATTTCGGGGAGACCCAGTACTTC.

V usage is TRBV4-3 and J usage is TRBJ2-7; 7 nucleotides agree with TRBD2. V was clipped by 0 bases and J by 3 bases; unmatched bases: 8. Germline CDR1 reads LGHNA; CDR2 reads YSLEER. The CDR3 sequence is 16 residues long. CDR3 loop: CASSQDLVRDYYEQYF. The CDR3 DNA reads as TGCGCCAGCAGCCAAGATTTAGTGAGGGACTACTACGAGCAGTACTTC.

The chain joins TRBV20-1 to TRBJ2-7; D not resolved. CDR3 size: 13 residues. Trimming removed 3 bases at V and 10 bases at J, with 19 bases between. Germline assignment: CDR1 DFQATT and CDR2 SNEGSKA (reference sequence). As DNA, the CDR3 is TGCAGTGCTAGTCACAGCGCCTCCGGCGATCAGTACTTC. Protein sequence: CSASHSASGDQYF.

The chain is built from TRBV7-3 and TRBJ1-2, with TRBD1 matching over 7 bases. V shed 4 bases and J 6 bases; nucleotides not matched to a gene: 8. Germline V lookup: CDR1 SGHTA, CDR2 FQGTGA. This CDR3 contains 14 residues. The CDR3 reads CASSSDGTGDGYTF. DNA of the CDR3: TGTGCCAGCAGCTCCGACGGAACAGGGGATGGCTACACCTTC. Complete variable domain (other parts from reference TRBV7-3 and TRBJ1-2): GAGVSQTPSNKVTEKGKYVELRCDPISGHTALYWYRQSLGQGPEFLIYFQGTGAADDSGLPNDRFFAVRPEGSVSTLKIQRTERGDSAVYLCASSSDGTGDGYTFGSGTRLTVV.

The chain couples TRBV11-3 to TRBJ1-1; possibly TRBD1 for D (5 bases). The CDR3 runs to 14 residues. Germline V lookup: CDR1 SGHNT, CDR2 YENEEA. Deletions cut 8 bases from V and 1 base from J, with 14 bases between. CDR3 sequence: CASHFGGGNTEAFF. The CDR3 DNA sequence: TGTGCCAGCCACTTTGGGGGGGGGAACACTGAAGCTTTCTTT. Complete variable domain (other parts from reference TRBV11-3 and TRBJ1-1): EAGVVQSPRYKIIEKKQPVAFWCNPISGHNTLYWYLQNLGQGPELLIRYENEEAVDDSQLPKDRFSAERLKGVDSTLKIQPAELGDSAVYLCASHFGGGNTEAFFGQGTRLTVV.

This sequence joins TRBV2 and TRBJ1-6; D is uncertain. Trimming left V 8 bases short and J 10 bases short, with 15 bases between. The CDR3 runs to 13 residues. Per germline, CDR1 SNHLY and CDR2 FYNNEI. CDR3 DNA sequence: TGTGCCAGCCTAGGCCAGCCCCCATCACCCCTCCACTTT. It encodes CASLGQPPSPLHF.

This clonotype has only a few counts. The V and J genes are TRBV7-9 and TRBJ2-6; the D call may be TRBD1 or TRBD2 (7 bases each). The V and J ends lost 6 bases and 1 base respectively, with 16 bases between them. The CDR3 contains 17 residues. Germline assignment: CDR1 SEHNR and CDR2 FQNEAQ (reference sequence). The CDR3 spells CASRVGGGASGANVLTF. CDR3 DNA: TGTGCCAGCAGGGTGGGAGGGGGCGCGTCTGGGGCCAACGTCCTGACTTTC.

This clonotype has only one observation. This chain links TRBV19 with TRBJ1-1, with D perhaps matching TRBD1 (6 bases). In germline, CDR1 is LNHDA, CDR2 SQIVND (reference sequence). The CDR3 loop spans 14 amino acids. Deletions cut 8 bases from V and 4 bases from J, with 17 bases between. This CDR3 is CASDWGRGGTEAFF. The CDR3 DNA reads TGTGCCAGTGATTGGGGGCGCGGAGGCACTGAAGCTTTCTTT.

The chain recombines TRBV25-1 with TRBJ1-2, with D possibly TRBD1 on 5 matching bases. Trimming took off 5 bases at V and 4 bases at J, with 11 bases between the two ends. This CDR3 is built from 13 residues. Germline assignment: CDR1 MGHDK and CDR2 SYGVNS. The CDR3 region is CASSQDKFYGYTF. Here the CDR3 DNA reads TGTGCCAGCAGTCAGGACAAGTTCTATGGCTACACCTTC.

The rearrangement uses TRBV2 and TRBJ2-5, with a weak D call TRBD1 (6 bases). Between the trimmed V and J ends, which lost 4 bases and 4 bases, there was a span of 13 bases. Germline loops: CDR1 SNHLY, CDR2 FYNNEI. The CDR3 length is 14 residues. The CDR3 region is CASSGLGGGETQYF. The DNA of the CDR3 is TGTGCCAGCAGTGGGCTAGGGGGTGGAGAGACCCAGTACTTC.

This CDR3 is CASSPINQFGGYTF. As DNA, the CDR3 is TGTGCCAGCAGCCCCATCAATCAGTTCGGGGGCTACACCTTC. J is TRBJ1-2 and V is TRBV9; no clear D gene. Trimming took off 4 bases at V and 8 bases at J, with 18 bases between the two ends. CDR3 length equals 14 residues. Germline assignment: CDR1 SGDLS and CDR2 YYNGEE.

The chain uses TRBV7-9 and TRBJ1-1; unclear D gene. Between the trimmed V and J ends, which lost 1 base and 3 bases, there was a span of 6 bases. CDR1 is SEHNR, CDR2 FQNEAQ, per germline (reference sequence). The CDR3 contains 13 residues. CDR3 amino acids: CASSLGTDTEAFF. The DNA for the CDR3 is TGTGCCAGCAGCTTAGGGACGGACACTGAAGCTTTCTTT.

This clonotype was counted ten times or more. The V and J genes are TRBV19 and TRBJ1-3; maybe TRBD1 (5 bases). This CDR3 has 13 amino acids. The V end lost 6 bases, the J end lost 8 bases, and 14 bases lay between the germline ends. Germline loops: CDR1 LNHDA, CDR2 SQIVND (reference sequence). The CDR3 protein is CASRPGLMDTIYF. The DNA of the CDR3 is TGTGCCAGTAGGCCGGGACTTATGGACACCATATATTTT.

The chain combines TRBV2 with TRBJ1-5; D is possibly TRBD1 (6 bases). Germline V gene sequence: CDR1 SNHLY, CDR2 FYNNEI. This CDR3 spans 17 amino acids. V lost 0 bases and J lost 4, with 16 bases in between. Here the CDR3 DNA reads TGTGCCAGCAGTGAAGCGGGAGACAGGCTAGGGAATCAGCCCCAGCATTTT. Amino acid sequence: CASSEAGDRLGNQPQHF.

The CDR3 is CASSPWQGGGYTF. CDR3 DNA sequence: TGCGCCAGCAGCCCGTGGCAGGGAGGTGGCTACACCTTC. The rearrangement joins TRBV5-1 to TRBJ1-2; D possibly corresponds to TRBD1 (5 bases). In germline, CDR1 is SGHRS, CDR2 YFSETQ. V was shortened by 4 bases and J by 7 bases, with 14 bases between the two germline ends. This CDR3 spans 13 amino acids.

This clonotype was recorded at least ten times. The chain is built from TRBV20-1 and TRBJ2-3; 9 bases map to TRBD1. The CDR3 has 16 amino acids. J was trimmed by 2 bases and V by 5 bases; bases with no gene match: 11. Germline assignment: CDR1 DFQATT and CDR2 SNEGSKA (reference sequence). The chain's CDR3 is CSALSTGGSYTDTQYF. The CDR3 bases are TGCAGTGCTTTGTCGACAGGGGGGTCCTACACAGATACGCAGTATTTT.

J is TRBJ2-5 and V is TRBV7-2, with TRBD1 identical over 7 bases. Germline V lookup: CDR1 SGHTA, CDR2 FQGNSA. The V segment lost 3 bases and the J segment 4 bases; nucleotides outside the gene matches: 11. The CDR3 has 16 amino acids. For the CDR3, the DNA is TGTGCCAGCAGCTTGGTAAGACAGGGACCAGGAGAGACCCAGTACTTC. Translated: CASSLVRQGPGETQYF.

The sample holds one count of this clonotype. A junction end diverges from the germline sequence, so it may reflect a read error. This rearrangement joins TRBV2 to TRBJ1-4; D is unresolved. This CDR3 contains 16 residues. Germline values: CDR1 SNHLY, CDR2 FYNNEI. The CDR3 coding sequence is TGTGCCAGCAGCGTCCACGTCCAGGCGGCTAATGGAAAACTGTTTTTT. Protein product: CASSVHVQAANGKLFF.

Comment on this clonotype: Germline and junction disagree at one end, which may indicate a read error. The chain is built from TRBV6-7 and TRBJ2-7, with no clear D. TRBV6-7 is an open reading frame whose function is uncertain. The CDR3 is 11 residues long. The CDR3, as DNA: TGCGCCAGCAGTGCGACGGGCGAGCAGTACTTC. This codes for CASSATGEQYF.

This clonotype occurred once. At one of its ends the junction is not consistent with the germline gene, which may arise from a read error. The chain joins TRBV28 to TRBJ2-5; 11 bases line up with TRBD1. The V gene's germline CDR1 is MDHEN and CDR2 SYDVKM. The CDR3 extends over 13 amino acids. The CDR3 nucleotides read TGTGCCAGCCGGGACAGGGGGGAAGAGACCCGGTACTTC. It translates to CASRDRGEETRYF. Full variable domain (missing parts from reference TRBV28 and TRBJ2-5): DVKVTQSSRYLVKRTGEKVFLECVQDMDHENMFWYRQDPGLGLRLIYFSYDVKMKEKGDIPEGYSVSREKKERFSLILESASTNQTSMYLCASRDRGEETRYFGPGTRLLVL.

CDR3 bases: TGTGCCATCACTTTCGGACAGGGAGGTACTGAAGCTTTCTTT. Protein: CAITFGQGGTEAFF. The rearrangement links TRBV10-3 to TRBJ1-1; TRBD1 aligns across 8 bases. The V gene end was trimmed by 7 bases and the J gene end by 5 bases; junction bases not matched to a gene: 9. The CDR3 runs to 14 residues. Per the germline V gene, CDR1 is ENHRY and CDR2 is SYGVKD.

V is TRBV29-1 and J is TRBJ2-5, with a possible D match to TRBD2 (7 bases). Trimming stripped 6 bases from V and 3 bases from J, with 14 bases between. Per germline, CDR1 SQVTM and CDR2 ANQGSEA. There are 13 residues in the CDR3. CDR3 nucleotide sequence: TGCAGCGTGGCTAGGGGGGGAGAAGAGACCCAGTACTTC. It translates to CSVARGGEETQYF.

The chain recombines TRBV9 with TRBJ2-3, with no clear D. Germline V gene sequence: CDR1 SGDLS, CDR2 YYNGEE. Trimming took off 2 bases at V and 5 bases at J, with 12 bases between the two ends. CDR3 size: 14 residues. CDR3: CASSVIDREDTQYF. DNA of the CDR3: TGTGCCAGCAGCGTGATCGATCGTGAAGATACGCAGTATTTT.

This clonotype showed up just once. This chain joins TRBV7-8 and TRBJ2-5, with TRBD2 matching over 12 bases. This CDR3 comprises 16 residues. In germline, CDR1 is SGHVS, CDR2 FQNEAQ. With V trimmed by 3 bases and J by 5 bases, 7 bases remained unmatched. In DNA, the CDR3 is TGTGCCAGCAGCTTCACTAGCGGGGGGAGTCGGGAGACCCAGTACTTC. Translating gives CASSFTSGGSRETQYF.

The rearrangement links TRBV7-3 to TRBJ1-2, with TRBD1 matching 10 bases. The CDR3 runs 13 residues. V was pared by 2 bases and J by 10 bases, with 4 bases of the junction left unmatched. The germline gives CDR1 SGHTA, CDR2 FQGTGA. CDR3 DNA: TGTGCCAGCAGCTTAGGGGACAGGGGTTTCTACACCTTC. This gives the protein CASSLGDRGFYTF.

The rearrangement links TRBV7-9 to TRBJ1-1; 7 bases match TRBD1. Per the germline V gene, CDR1 is SEHNR and CDR2 is FQNEAQ (reference sequence). V gave up 3 bases and J gave up 1 base; unmatched junction bases: 14. This CDR3 spans 18 amino acids. CDR3 bases: TGTGCCAGCAGCTTGATTTCTCAAGACAGGGCCTCGAACACTGAAGCTTTCTTT. Amino acids: CASSLISQDRASNTEAFF.

V usage is TRBV20-1 and J usage is TRBJ2-5, with TRBD2 matching over 12 bases. After removal of 1 base from V and 4 bases from J, the junction contained 10 bases not matched to a gene. Germline CDR1 and CDR2: DFQATT and SNEGSKA (reference sequence). The CDR3 totals 17 residues. CDR3 in amino acids: CSARAKLTTSGRETQYF. As DNA, the CDR3 is TGCAGTGCTAGAGCTAAGCTGACGACTAGCGGGAGAGAGACCCAGTACTTC.